The table lists the clone carrying this T cell receptor beta chain with many counts. Its antigen is not identified. These data originate in a study of regulatory T cells in long-lasting Graves disease. Study conclusions and caveats: Persistent-disease Graves' patients showed less TCR diversity than new cases.

CDR1 is SNHLY, CDR2 FYNNEI, per germline. Trimming left V 5 bases short and J 6 bases short, with 11 bases between. The CDR3 consists of 14 residues. The authors built TCR beta libraries using iRepertoire HTBI primers and Arm-PCR of CDR3 regions. MiXCR, run by TCRdb on the multiplex PCR reads, gives a single entry per CDR3 protein. The sample consists of 350,000 to 500,000 distinct CDR3 sequences, 21% of them appearing once. Time point given: persistent/refractory GD, antithyroid drugs over 5 years with positive TRAb. The authors made the TCR library using RNA they extracted from PBMCs. The chain recombines TRBV2 with TRBJ1-6, with D maybe TRBD1 (6 bases). Here the sequenced sample was peripheral blood mononuclear cells (PBMCs), taken when the disease was refractory, from a patient treated with antithyroid drugs. The TCR sequence derives from a female donor with Graves disease. This CDR3 is CASSSDRANSPLHF. The CDR3 nucleotides are TGTGCCAGCAGTTCGGACAGAGCTAATTCACCCCTCCACTTT.